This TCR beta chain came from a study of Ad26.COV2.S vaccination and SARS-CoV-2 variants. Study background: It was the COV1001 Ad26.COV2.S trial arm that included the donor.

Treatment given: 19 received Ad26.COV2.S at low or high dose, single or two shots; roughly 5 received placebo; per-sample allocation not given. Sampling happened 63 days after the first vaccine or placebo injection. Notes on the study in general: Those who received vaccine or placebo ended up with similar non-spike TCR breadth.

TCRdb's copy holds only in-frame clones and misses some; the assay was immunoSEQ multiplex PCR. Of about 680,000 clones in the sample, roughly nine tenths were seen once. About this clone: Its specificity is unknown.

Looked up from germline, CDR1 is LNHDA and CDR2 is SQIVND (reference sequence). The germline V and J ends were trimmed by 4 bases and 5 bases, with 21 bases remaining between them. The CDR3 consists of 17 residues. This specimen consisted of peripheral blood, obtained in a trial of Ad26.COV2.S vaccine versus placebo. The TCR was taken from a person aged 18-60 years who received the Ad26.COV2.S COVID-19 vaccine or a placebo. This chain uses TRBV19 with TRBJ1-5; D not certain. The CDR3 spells CASSRWEGPQRDQPQHF. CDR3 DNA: TGTGCCAGTAGTAGATGGGAGGGTCCCCAAAGAGATCAGCCCCAGCATTTT.